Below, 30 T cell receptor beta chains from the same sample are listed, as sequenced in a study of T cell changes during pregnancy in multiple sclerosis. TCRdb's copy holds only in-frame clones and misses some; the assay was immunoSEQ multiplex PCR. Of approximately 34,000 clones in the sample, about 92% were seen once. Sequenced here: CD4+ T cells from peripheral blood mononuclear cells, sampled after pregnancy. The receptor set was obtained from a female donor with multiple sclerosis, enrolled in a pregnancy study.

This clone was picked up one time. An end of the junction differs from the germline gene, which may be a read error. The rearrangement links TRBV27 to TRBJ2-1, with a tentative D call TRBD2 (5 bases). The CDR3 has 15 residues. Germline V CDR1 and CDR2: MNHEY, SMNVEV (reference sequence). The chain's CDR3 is CASTSRGGSYNGQFF. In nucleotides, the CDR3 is TGTGCCAGCACCAGTCGTGGAGGATCCTACAATGGGCAGTTCTTC.

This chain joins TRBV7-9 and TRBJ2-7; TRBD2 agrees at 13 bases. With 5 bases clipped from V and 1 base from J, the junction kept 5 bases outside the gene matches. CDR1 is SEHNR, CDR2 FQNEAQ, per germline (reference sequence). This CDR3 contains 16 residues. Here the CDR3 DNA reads TGTGCCAGCAGCCGGACTAGCGGGAGTGGTTCCTACGAGCAGTACTTC. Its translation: CASSRTSGSGSYEQYF. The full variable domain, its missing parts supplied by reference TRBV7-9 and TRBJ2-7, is DTGVSQNPRHKITKRGQNVTFRCDPISEHNRLYWYRQTLGQGPEFLTYFQNEAQLEKSRLLSDRFSAERPKGSFSTLEIQRTEQGDSAMYLCASSRTSGSGSYEQYFGPGTRLTVT.

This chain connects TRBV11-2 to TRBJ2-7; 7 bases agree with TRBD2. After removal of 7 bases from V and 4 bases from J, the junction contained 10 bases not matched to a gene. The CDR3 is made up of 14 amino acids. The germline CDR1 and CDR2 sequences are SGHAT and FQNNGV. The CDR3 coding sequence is TGTGCCAGCATGGTAGGCGGGAGTGGGTACGAGCAGTACTTC. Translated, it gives CASMVGGSGYEQYF.

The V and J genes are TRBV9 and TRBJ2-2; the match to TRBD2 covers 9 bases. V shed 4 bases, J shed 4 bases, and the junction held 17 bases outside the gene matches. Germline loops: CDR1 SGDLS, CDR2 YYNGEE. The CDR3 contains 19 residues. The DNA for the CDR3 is TGTGCCAGCAGCCCCCGGTTATGGGAAGCGGGGGGTGTCACCGGGGAGCTGTTTTTT. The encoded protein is CASSPRLWEAGGVTGELFF.

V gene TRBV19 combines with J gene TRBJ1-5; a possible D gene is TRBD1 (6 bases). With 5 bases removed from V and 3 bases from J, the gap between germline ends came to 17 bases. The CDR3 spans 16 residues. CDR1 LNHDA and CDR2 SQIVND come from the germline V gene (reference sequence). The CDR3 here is CASSAMDRFPNQPQHF. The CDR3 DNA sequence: TGTGCCAGTAGTGCCATGGACAGATTCCCCAATCAGCCCCAGCATTTT. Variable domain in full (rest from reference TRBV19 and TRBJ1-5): DGGITQSPKYLFRKEGQNVTLSCEQNLNHDAMYWYRQDPGQGLRLIYYSQIVNDFQKGDIAEGYSVSREKKESFPLTVTSAQKNPTAFYLCASSAMDRFPNQPQHFGDGTRLSIL.

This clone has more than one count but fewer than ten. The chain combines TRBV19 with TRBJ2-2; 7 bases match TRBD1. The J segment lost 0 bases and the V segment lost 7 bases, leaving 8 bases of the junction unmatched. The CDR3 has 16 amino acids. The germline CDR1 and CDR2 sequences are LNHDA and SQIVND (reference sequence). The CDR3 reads CASTDPGTANTGELFF. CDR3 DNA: TGTGCCAGTACCGATCCCGGGACAGCGAACACCGGGGAGCTGTTTTTT.

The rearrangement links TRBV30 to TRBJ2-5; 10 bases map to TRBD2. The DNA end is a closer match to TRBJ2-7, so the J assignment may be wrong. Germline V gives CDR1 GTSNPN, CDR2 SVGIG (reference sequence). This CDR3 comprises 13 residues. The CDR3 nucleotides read TGTGCCTGGAGTTCTATAGCGGGAGGCGAGCAGTACTTC. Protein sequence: CAWSSIAGGEQYF.

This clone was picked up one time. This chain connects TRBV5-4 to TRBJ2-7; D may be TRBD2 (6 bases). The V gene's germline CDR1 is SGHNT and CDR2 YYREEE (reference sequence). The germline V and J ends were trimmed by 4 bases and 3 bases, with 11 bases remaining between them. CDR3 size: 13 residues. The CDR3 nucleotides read TGTGCCAGCAGCCAGGGACTTGGCTACGAGCAGTACTTC. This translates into CASSQGLGYEQYF. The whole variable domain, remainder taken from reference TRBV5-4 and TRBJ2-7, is ETGVTQSPTHLIKTRGQQVTLRCSSQSGHNTVSWYQQALGQGPQFIFQYYREEENGRGNFPPRFSGLQFPNYSSELNVNALELDDSALYLCASSQGLGYEQYFGPGTRLTVT.

In DNA form, the CDR3 reads TGCGCCAGCAGCGCCAAGGGGACAGTTGGACTCACTGAAGCTTTCTTT. Translation gives CASSAKGTVGLTEAFF. The chain recombines TRBV5-1 with TRBJ1-1, with 7 bases that match TRBD1. This CDR3 has 16 amino acids. Germline assignment: CDR1 SGHRS and CDR2 YFSETQ. V was clipped by 4 bases and J by 4 bases; unmatched bases: 13. The full variable domain, in which reference TRBV5-1 and TRBJ1-1 provide the parts outside the CDR3, is KAGVTQTPRYLIKTRGQQVTLSCSPISGHRSVSWYQQTPGQGLQFLFEYFSETQRNKGNFPGRFSGRQFSNSRSEMNVSTLELGDSALYLCASSAKGTVGLTEAFFGQGTRLTVV.

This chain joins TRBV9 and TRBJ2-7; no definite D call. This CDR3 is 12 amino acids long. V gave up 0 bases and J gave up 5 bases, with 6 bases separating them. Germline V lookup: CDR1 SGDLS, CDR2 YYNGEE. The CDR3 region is CASSVGQNEQYF. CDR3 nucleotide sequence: TGTGCCAGCAGCGTAGGTCAAAACGAGCAGTACTTC.

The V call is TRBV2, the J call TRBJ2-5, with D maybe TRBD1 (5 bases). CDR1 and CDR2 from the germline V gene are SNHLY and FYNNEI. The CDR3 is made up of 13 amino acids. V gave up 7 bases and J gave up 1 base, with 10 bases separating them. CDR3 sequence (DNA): TGTGCCAGCATCAGGGTACCCCAAGAGACCCAGTACTTC. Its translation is CASIRVPQETQYF.

CDR3 in DNA: TGTGCCAGCAGTACCCCTCGGCAGCCCCAGCATTTT. Translated, it gives CASSTPRQPQHF. The chain combines TRBV27 with TRBJ1-5; D call uncertain. V was shortened by 5 bases and J by 7 bases, with 9 bases between the two germline ends. Germline values: CDR1 MNHEY, CDR2 SMNVEV (reference sequence). The CDR3 has 12 residues.

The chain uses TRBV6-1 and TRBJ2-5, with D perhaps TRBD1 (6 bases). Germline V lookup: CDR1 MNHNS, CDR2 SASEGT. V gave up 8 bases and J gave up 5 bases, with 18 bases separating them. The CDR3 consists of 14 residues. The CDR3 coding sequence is TGTGCCAGCTATAGGGGGTACTATTCGGAGACCCAGTACTTC. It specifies CASYRGYYSETQYF.

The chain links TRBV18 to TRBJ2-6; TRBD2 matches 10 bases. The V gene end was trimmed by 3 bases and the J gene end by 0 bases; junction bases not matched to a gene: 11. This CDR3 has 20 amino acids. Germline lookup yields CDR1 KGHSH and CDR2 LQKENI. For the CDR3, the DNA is TGTGCCAGCTCACCGGCGCTAGCGGGGGTACTAAGCTCTGGGGCCAACGTCCTGACTTTC. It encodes CASSPALAGVLSSGANVLTF. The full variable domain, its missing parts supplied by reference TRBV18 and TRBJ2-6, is NAGVMQNPRHLVRRRGQEARLRCSPMKGHSHVYWYRQLPEEGLKFMVYLQKENIIDESGMPKERFSAEFPKEGPSILRIQQVVRGDSAAYFCASSPALAGVLSSGANVLTFGAGSRLTVL.

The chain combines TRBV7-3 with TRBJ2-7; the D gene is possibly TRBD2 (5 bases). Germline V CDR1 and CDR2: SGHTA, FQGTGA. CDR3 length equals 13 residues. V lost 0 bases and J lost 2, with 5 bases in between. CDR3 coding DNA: TGTGCCAGCAGCTTAACCGGGACCTACGAGCAGTACTTC. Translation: CASSLTGTYEQYF.

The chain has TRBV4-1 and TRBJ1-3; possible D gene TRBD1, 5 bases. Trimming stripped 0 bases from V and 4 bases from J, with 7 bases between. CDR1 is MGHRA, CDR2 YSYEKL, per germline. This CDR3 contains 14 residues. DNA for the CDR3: TGCGCCAGCAGCCAAGATACAGGAGGAAACACCATATATTTT. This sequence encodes CASSQDTGGNTIYF.

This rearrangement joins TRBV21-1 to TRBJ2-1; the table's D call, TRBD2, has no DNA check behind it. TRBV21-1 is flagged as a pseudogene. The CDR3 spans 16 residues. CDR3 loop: CASSRIIGSTRDEQFF. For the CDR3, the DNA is TGTGCCAGCAGCCGAATTATTGGATCAACGCGGGATGAGCAGTTCTTC.

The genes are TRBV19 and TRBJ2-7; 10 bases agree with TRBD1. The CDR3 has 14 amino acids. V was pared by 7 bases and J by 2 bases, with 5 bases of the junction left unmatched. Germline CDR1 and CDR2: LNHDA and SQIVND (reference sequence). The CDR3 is CASTPGTGAYEQYF. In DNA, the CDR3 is TGTGCCAGTACCCCGGGGACAGGGGCCTACGAGCAGTACTTC.

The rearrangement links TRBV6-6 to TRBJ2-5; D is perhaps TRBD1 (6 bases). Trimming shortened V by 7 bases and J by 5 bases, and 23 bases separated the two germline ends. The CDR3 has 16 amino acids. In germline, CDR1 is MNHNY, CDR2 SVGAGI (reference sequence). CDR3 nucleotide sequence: TGTGCCAGCACCAACTTACCCCCTACAGGGTTGGAGACCCAGTACTTC. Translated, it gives CASTNLPPTGLETQYF.

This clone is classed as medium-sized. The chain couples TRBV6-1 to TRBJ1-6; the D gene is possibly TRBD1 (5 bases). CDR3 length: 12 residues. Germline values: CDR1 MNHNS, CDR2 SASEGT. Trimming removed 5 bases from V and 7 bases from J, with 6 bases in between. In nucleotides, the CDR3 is TGTGCCAGCAGTCAGGGCAATTCACCCCTCCACTTT. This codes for CASSQGNSPLHF.

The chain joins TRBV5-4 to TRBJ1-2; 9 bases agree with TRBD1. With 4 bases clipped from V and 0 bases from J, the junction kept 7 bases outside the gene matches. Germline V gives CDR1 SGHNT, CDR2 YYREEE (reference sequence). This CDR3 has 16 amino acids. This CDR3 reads CASSQIQGAANYGYTF. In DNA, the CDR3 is TGTGCCAGCAGCCAAATACAGGGGGCCGCTAACTATGGCTACACCTTC.

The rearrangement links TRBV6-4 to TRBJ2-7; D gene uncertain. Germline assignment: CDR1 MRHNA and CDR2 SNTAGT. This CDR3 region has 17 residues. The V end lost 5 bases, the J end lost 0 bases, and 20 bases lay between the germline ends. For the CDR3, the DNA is TGTGCCAGCAGTAGTGTCGTTCTGGTGGAGTCCTCCTACGAGCAGTACTTC. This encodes CASSSVVLVESSYEQYF.

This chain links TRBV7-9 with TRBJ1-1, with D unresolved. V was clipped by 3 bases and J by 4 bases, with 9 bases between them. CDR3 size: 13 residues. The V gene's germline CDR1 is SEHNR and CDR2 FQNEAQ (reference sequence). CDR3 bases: TGTGCCAGCAGCTTCGCGGCGGGCACTGAAGCTTTCTTT. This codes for CASSFAAGTEAFF.

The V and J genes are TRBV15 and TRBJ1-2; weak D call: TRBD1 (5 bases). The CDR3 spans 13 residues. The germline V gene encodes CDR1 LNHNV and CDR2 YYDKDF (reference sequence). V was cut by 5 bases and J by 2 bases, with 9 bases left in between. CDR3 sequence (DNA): TGTGCCACCAGCGGCCGACAGAACTATGGCTACACCTTC. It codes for CATSGRQNYGYTF.

In nucleotides, the CDR3 is TGTGCCAGCAGCTTTGCCGGGACAGGGCTTGATGGCTACACCTTC. As protein: CASSFAGTGLDGYTF. This chain joins TRBV7-9 and TRBJ1-2, with 9 bases lining up with TRBD1. J was trimmed by 6 bases and V by 3 bases; bases with no gene match: 8. CDR1 is SEHNR and CDR2 is FQNEAQ in the germline V gene (reference sequence). The CDR3 runs to 15 residues.

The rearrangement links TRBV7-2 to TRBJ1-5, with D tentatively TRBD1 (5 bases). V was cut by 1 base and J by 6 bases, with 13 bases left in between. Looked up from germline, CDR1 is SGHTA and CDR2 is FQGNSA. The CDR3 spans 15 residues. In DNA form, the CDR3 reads TGTGCCAGCAGCTTAGTTGGATCAGGGATTCAGCCCCAGCATTTT. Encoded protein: CASSLVGSGIQPQHF.

The CDR3 region has the DNA TGTGCCAGCACCCTATCGACTATCTCTGGAAACACCATATATTTT. It encodes CASTLSTISGNTIYF. The rearrangement links TRBV6-6 to TRBJ1-3; no clear D gene. This CDR3 comprises 15 residues. The germline V gene encodes CDR1 MNHNY and CDR2 SVGAGI (reference sequence). The V end was cut by 7 bases, the J end by 0 bases, with 13 bases between.

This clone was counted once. CDR3 coding DNA: TGTGCCAGCTCACCACGAGGACAGGGGGCGAACACCGGGGAGCTGTTTTTT. Amino acid sequence: CASSPRGQGANTGELFF. The V call is TRBV18, the J call TRBJ2-2; 10 positions match TRBD1. J lost 0 bases, V lost 1 base, and 2 bases had no gene match. The germline V gene has CDR1 KGHSH and CDR2 LQKENI. CDR3 length: 17 residues.

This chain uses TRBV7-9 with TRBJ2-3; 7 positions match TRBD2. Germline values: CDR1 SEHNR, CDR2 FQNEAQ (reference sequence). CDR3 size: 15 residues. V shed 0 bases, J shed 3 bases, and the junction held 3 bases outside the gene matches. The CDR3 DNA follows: TGTGCCAGCAGCTTAGCGGGAGGGAGGACAGATACGCAGTATTTT. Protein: CASSLAGGRTDTQYF. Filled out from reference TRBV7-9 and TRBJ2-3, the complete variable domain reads DTGVSQNPRHKITKRGQNVTFRCDPISEHNRLYWYRQTLGQGPEFLTYFQNEAQLEKSRLLSDRFSAERPKGSFSTLEIQRTEQGDSAMYLCASSLAGGRTDTQYFGPGTRLTVL.

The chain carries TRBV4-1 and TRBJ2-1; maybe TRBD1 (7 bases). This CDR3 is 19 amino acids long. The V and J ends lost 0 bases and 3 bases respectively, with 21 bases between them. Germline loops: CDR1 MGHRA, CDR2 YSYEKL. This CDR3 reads CASSQDRAAGQIDYNEQFF. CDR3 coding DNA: TGCGCCAGCAGCCAAGATCGCGCTGCGGGACAGATAGACTACAATGAGCAGTTCTTC.